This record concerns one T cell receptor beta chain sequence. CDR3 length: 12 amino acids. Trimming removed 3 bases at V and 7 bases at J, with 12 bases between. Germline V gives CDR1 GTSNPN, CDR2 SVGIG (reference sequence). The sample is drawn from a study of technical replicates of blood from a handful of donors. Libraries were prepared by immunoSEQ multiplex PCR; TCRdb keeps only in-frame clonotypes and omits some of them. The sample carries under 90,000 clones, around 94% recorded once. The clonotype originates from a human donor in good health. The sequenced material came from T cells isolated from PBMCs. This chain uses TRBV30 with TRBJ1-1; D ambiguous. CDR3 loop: CAWSEVAYEAFF. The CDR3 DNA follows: TGTGCCTGGAGCGAGGTAGCATATGAAGCTTTCTTT.